This T cell receptor (beta chain) was identified in a study of blood T cell repertoires in COVID-19. Seattle-derived patients entered the study during active infection and were followed longitudinally. Produced via immunoSEQ multiplex PCR; TCRdb's table is partial and in-frame only. Found here are around 230,000 clones, roughly 85% of them singletons; the top ten hold less than 6.5%. The material sequenced was peripheral blood. This TCR was recovered from a man between 50 and 59 years old with COVID-19, enrolled during active disease.

As DNA, the CDR3 is TGTGCCACTACCCCCGGACACATCTCTGGAAACACCATATATTTT. Translation: CATTPGHISGNTIYF. The chain links TRBV19 to TRBJ1-3; possibly TRBD1 for D (5 bases). With 10 bases removed from V and 0 bases from J, the gap between germline ends came to 16 bases. This CDR3 spans 15 amino acids. CDR1 and CDR2 from the germline V gene are LNHDA and SQIVND (reference sequence).